This T cell receptor beta chain was found in a study of control samples from healthy donors and cancer patients. Assay used: immunoSEQ multiplex PCR; TCRdb lists only in-frame clones, some missing. The sample contains about 120,000 clones, around nine tenths of which appear only once. A remark on this clone: One end of the junction does not line up with germline, which may come from a read error.

This CDR3 region has 15 residues. CDR1 is LNHDA, CDR2 SQIVND, per germline (reference sequence). V and J are TRBV19 and TRBJ1-5, with 8 nucleotides matching TRBD1. Sequenced: blood. The TCR comes from a man under 40 in good health. CDR3 sequence reads: CASSMRAGGNQPQHF. The DNA of the CDR3 is TGTGCCAGTAGTATGCGAGCAGGGGGCAACCAGCCCCAGCATTTT. Based on the CDR3 plus reference TRBV19 and TRBJ1-5, the full variable domain is DGGITQSPKYLFRKEGQNVTLSCEQNLNHDAMYWYRQDPGQGLRLIYYSQIVNDFQKGDIAEGYSVSREKKESFPLTVTSAQKNPTAFYLCASSMRAGGNQPQHFGDGTRLSIL.